The 22 T cell receptor beta chains below come from one sample, sequenced in a study of blood T cell repertoires in COVID-19. Assay used: immunoSEQ multiplex PCR; TCRdb lists only in-frame clones, some missing. The sample includes under 300,000 clones, approximately 80% seen only once; the top ten take roughly 6.4%. Sequencing was carried out using peripheral blood. These receptors came from a woman aged 60-75 years with active or convalescent COVID-19.

This chain joins TRBV5-1 and TRBJ2-5; D is perhaps TRBD2 (5 bases). Germline CDR1 SGHRS, CDR2 YFSETQ. This CDR3 region has 14 residues. The ends were cut back, 2 bases at V and 8 bases at J, with 16 bases in the middle. Here the CDR3 reads CASSFEGSERTQYF. CDR3 bases: TGCGCCAGCAGCTTCGAGGGTAGCGAGAGAACCCAGTACTTC.

The V and J genes are TRBV5-4 and TRBJ2-7, with D possibly matching TRBD1 (5 bases). The V gene lost 0 bases and the J gene lost 4 bases, with 8 bases spanning the gap. The CDR3 length is 13 residues. The V gene's germline CDR1 is SGHNT and CDR2 YYREEE (reference sequence). The CDR3 DNA reads TGTGCCAGCAGCTTGGCAGGGATTTACGAGCAGTACTTC. Translation gives CASSLAGIYEQYF.

This clone was detected only once. The chain uses TRBV28 and TRBJ2-1, with a tentative D call TRBD1 (7 bases). Per germline, CDR1 MDHEN and CDR2 SYDVKM. This CDR3 spans 13 amino acids. V dropped 7 bases and J dropped 6 bases, with 13 bases sitting between them. The CDR3: CASKRQGGNEQFF. CDR3 bases: TGTGCCAGCAAGCGGCAGGGGGGCAATGAGCAGTTCTTC. Combining the CDR3 with reference TRBV28 and TRBJ2-1 gives the whole variable domain DVKVTQSSRYLVKRTGEKVFLECVQDMDHENMFWYRQDPGLGLRLIYFSYDVKMKEKGDIPEGYSVSREKKERFSLILESASTNQTSMYLCASKRQGGNEQFFGPGTRLTVL.

This clone appeared once. Given a much more abundant clone one base away, this may be a read error. The chain has TRBV27 and TRBJ2-1; D is possibly TRBD1 (5 bases). Germline CDR1 MNHEY, CDR2 SMNVEV (reference sequence). The CDR3 loop spans 12 amino acids. Trimming took off 3 bases at V and 7 bases at J, with 7 bases between the two ends. In nucleotides, the CDR3 is TGTGCCAGCAGTTTCTCAGGGAATGAGCAGTTCTTC. Translating gives CASSFSGNEQFF.

This clone was seen just once. This sequence joins TRBV24-1 and TRBJ2-5; maybe TRBD1 (6 bases). CDR3 length: 13 residues. Trimming took 7 bases from V and 3 from J, leaving 11 bases between them. Germline CDR1 is KGHDR and CDR2 is SFDVKD. DNA for the CDR3: TGTGCCACCAGCCCCCCAGGGGAAGAGACCCAGTACTTC. Encoded protein: CATSPPGEETQYF.

CDR3 in amino acids: CASSLLRASGGETQYF. The CDR3 DNA reads TGTGCCAGCAGTTTACTCAGGGCTAGCGGGGGCGAGACCCAGTACTTC. This rearrangement joins TRBV28 to TRBJ2-5; TRBD2 matches 10 bases. After removal of 2 bases from V and 5 bases from J, the junction contained 8 bases not matched to a gene. This CDR3 is built from 16 residues. From germline, CDR1 is MDHEN and CDR2 SYDVKM.

The chain couples TRBV3-1 (or the pseudogene TRBV3-2) to TRBJ2-3, with 9 bases identical to TRBD2. The germline V gene encodes CDR1 LGHDT and CDR2 YNNKEL (reference sequence). This CDR3 contains 16 residues. V gave up 1 base and J gave up 4 bases; unmatched junction bases: 6. The CDR3 DNA reads as TGTGCCAGCAGCCAAGTGGCTAGCGGGATTGCAGATACGCAGTATTTT. As protein: CASSQVASGIADTQYF.

The chain recombines TRBV27 with TRBJ1-1; D possibly corresponds to TRBD1 (5 bases). Trimming removed 4 bases from V and 10 bases from J, with 13 bases in between. CDR1 MNHEY and CDR2 SMNVEV come from the germline V gene (reference sequence). This CDR3 spans 12 amino acids. The CDR3: CASSSDARAAFF. The CDR3, as DNA: TGTGCCAGCAGTTCCGATGCCAGGGCAGCTTTCTTT.

This sequence joins TRBV9 and TRBJ2-5; no clear D. V was clipped by 3 bases and J by 5 bases, with 17 bases between them. Germline-derived CDR1 and CDR2 are SGDLS and YYNGEE. There are 15 residues in the CDR3. CDR3 coding DNA: TGTGCCAGCAGCGCCGAGGTTGGGTTTTGGGAGACCCAGTACTTC. This gives the protein CASSAEVGFWETQYF.

The genes are TRBV3-1 (or the pseudogene TRBV3-2) and TRBJ2-1; no firm D call. The V end was cut by 2 bases, the J end by 10 bases, with 9 bases between. The CDR3 is made up of 12 amino acids. Germline CDR1 is LGHDT and CDR2 is YNNKEL (reference sequence). CDR3 sequence: CASSQFQTEQFF. The CDR3 nucleotides are TGTGCCAGCAGCCAATTTCAGACAGAGCAGTTCTTC.

This clone has a single count. The J gene is TRBJ2-5, the V gene TRBV3-1 (or the pseudogene TRBV3-2); 10 nucleotides align to TRBD2. The CDR3 length is 15 residues. Germline trimming cut 5 bases from V and 5 bases from J; bases unmatched to any gene: 8. Germline V gene lookup returns CDR1 LGHDT and CDR2 YNNKEL (reference sequence). The DNA of the CDR3 is TGTGCCAGCAGCTCCTGGACTAGCGGATGGGAGACCCAGTACTTC. This gives the protein CASSSWTSGWETQYF.

This clone was seen only once. The gene calls are TRBV6-5 and TRBJ2-7, with 8 bases identical to TRBD1. V lost 6 bases to trimming and J lost 0 bases; unmatched junction nucleotides: 7. Germline-derived CDR1 and CDR2 are MNHEY and SVGAGI. The CDR3 length is 15 residues. The CDR3 nucleotides are TGTGCCAGCAGAACACGACAGGGGCTCTCCTACGAGCAGTACTTC. Its translation is CASRTRQGLSYEQYF.

The chain recombines TRBV24-1 with TRBJ2-7, with D maybe TRBD1 (5 bases). The germline gives CDR1 KGHDR, CDR2 SFDVKD. The CDR3 loop spans 13 amino acids. Trimming took 6 bases from V and 5 from J, leaving 13 bases between them. The CDR3 region has the DNA TGTGCCACCAGTCATCAGGGCAACCACGAGCAGTACTTC. It codes for CATSHQGNHEQYF.

The table lists this clone with a count of one. The chain uses TRBV4-1 and TRBJ2-3; TRBD2 agrees at 13 bases. V shed 8 bases, J shed 0 bases, and the junction held 2 bases outside the gene matches. The germline CDR1 and CDR2 sequences are MGHRA and YSYEKL. The CDR3 has 15 residues. This CDR3 reads CASRTSGSSTDTQYF. The CDR3 coding sequence is TGCGCCAGCCGGACTAGCGGGAGTAGCACAGATACGCAGTATTTT.

The chain is built from TRBV5-1 and TRBJ2-2; 9 bases are shared with TRBD1. This CDR3 spans 16 amino acids. Germline V CDR1 and CDR2: SGHRS, YFSETQ. V was pared by 2 bases and J by 7 bases, with 9 bases of the junction left unmatched. CDR3 nucleotide sequence: TGCGCCAGCAGCTTCCGGGACAGGGAGACCGGCGGGGAGCTGTTTTTT. Translated, it gives CASSFRDRETGGELFF.

The chain is built from TRBV5-1 and TRBJ1-1; TRBD1 matches at 7 bases. This CDR3 has 14 amino acids. The trim removed 6 bases at V and 2 bases at J, leaving 7 bases unmatched. CDR1 and CDR2 (germline): SGHRS, YFSETQ. The CDR3 coding sequence is TGCGCCAGCACGACAGGGACAGCCAACACTGAAGCTTTCTTT. It is translated as CASTTGTANTEAFF.

The chain links TRBV5-1 to TRBJ1-1; 7 bases match TRBD1. CDR1 is SGHRS and CDR2 is YFSETQ in the germline V gene. The CDR3 loop spans 13 amino acids. V shed 0 bases, J shed 11 bases, and the junction held 7 bases outside the gene matches. DNA for the CDR3: TGCGCCAGCAGCTTGGCGGCAGGGGGGAGGGCTTTCTTT. Protein: CASSLAAGGRAFF.

The rearrangement links TRBV5-4 to TRBJ2-4; TRBD1 might be the D (6 bases). CDR3 length equals 15 residues. V lost 0 bases to trimming and J lost 8 bases, with 15 bases between them. CDR1 is SGHNT and CDR2 is YYREEE in the germline V gene (reference sequence). The CDR3 sequence: CASSLGLASGDIQYF. The CDR3 bases are TGTGCCAGCAGCTTGGGGCTAGCATCAGGGGACATTCAGTACTTC.

The V call is TRBV29-1, the J call TRBJ2-3; TRBD2 aligns across 7 bases. CDR1 is SQVTM and CDR2 is ANQGSEA in the germline V gene. There are 14 residues in the CDR3. V shed 3 bases and J 3 bases; nucleotides not matched to a gene: 6. The CDR3 DNA reads TGCAGCGTTGAGAGAAGCGGGACGACAGATACGCAGTATTTT. Translating gives CSVERSGTTDTQYF.

This clone was detected a few times. The chain combines TRBV24-1 with TRBJ1-2; D not resolved. From germline, CDR1 is KGHDR and CDR2 SFDVKD. Trimming took off 7 bases at V and 6 bases at J, with 14 bases between the two ends. This CDR3 has 13 residues. Written as DNA, the CDR3 is TGTGCCACCAGCCTTTCCGGGAGGAATGGCTACACCTTC. Its translation: CATSLSGRNGYTF.

The chain combines TRBV12-3 or TRBV12-4 with TRBJ2-1, with TRBD1 matching 10 bases. The V gene end was trimmed by 5 bases and the J gene end by 8 bases; junction bases not matched to a gene: 3. CDR3 length equals 13 residues. The CDR3 sequence is CASSKDRGHEQFF. In DNA, the CDR3 is TGTGCCAGCAGTAAAGACAGGGGGCATGAGCAGTTCTTC.

The chain joins TRBV5-1 to TRBJ1-6, with D unclear. The CDR3 loop spans 14 amino acids. Trimming took 1 base from V and 3 from J, leaving 5 bases between them. The germline gives CDR1 SGHRS, CDR2 YFSETQ. The DNA for the CDR3 is TGCGCCAGCAGCTTGTACAGCTATAATTCACCCCTCCACTTT. Its translation is CASSLYSYNSPLHF.